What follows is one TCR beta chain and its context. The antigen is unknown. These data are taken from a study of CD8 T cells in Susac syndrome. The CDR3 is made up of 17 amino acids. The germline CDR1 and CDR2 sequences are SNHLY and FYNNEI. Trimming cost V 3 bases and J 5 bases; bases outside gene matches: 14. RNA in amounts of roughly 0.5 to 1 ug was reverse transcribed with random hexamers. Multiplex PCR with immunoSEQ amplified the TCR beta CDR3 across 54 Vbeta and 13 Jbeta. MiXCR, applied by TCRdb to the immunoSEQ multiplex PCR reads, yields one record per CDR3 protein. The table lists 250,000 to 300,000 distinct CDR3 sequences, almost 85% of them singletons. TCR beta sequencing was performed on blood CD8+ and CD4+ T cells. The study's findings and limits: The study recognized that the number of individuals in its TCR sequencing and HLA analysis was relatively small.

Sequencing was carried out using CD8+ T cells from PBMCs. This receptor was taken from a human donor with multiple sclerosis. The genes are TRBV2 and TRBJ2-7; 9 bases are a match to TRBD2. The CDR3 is CASSEQLKAGGRDEQYF. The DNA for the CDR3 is TGTGCCAGCAGTGAGCAGCTTAAGGCGGGAGGGCGGGACGAGCAGTACTTC.